A single sample is the source of the 22 T cell receptor beta chains below, sequenced in a study of early stage breast cancer tumors. Clones were read by immunoSEQ multiplex PCR, and TCRdb kept only the in-frame ones, dropping some. Here the sample spans fewer than 25,000 clones, roughly 67% being singletons. Input material: breast tumor tissue. Receptors originate from a person between 55 and 70 years old with breast cancer.

The chain links TRBV27 to TRBJ1-1; maybe TRBD1 (6 bases). The CDR3 has 15 residues. V gave up 7 bases and J gave up 5 bases, with 20 bases separating them. CDR1 is MNHEY, CDR2 SMNVEV, per germline (reference sequence). This CDR3 is CASTPPGGRGTEAFF. Here the CDR3 DNA reads TGTGCCAGCACCCCACCGGGGGGGCGGGGAACTGAAGCTTTCTTT.

This clone was seen a few times. V gene TRBV19 combines with J gene TRBJ1-5; TRBD1 aligns across 9 bases. In germline, CDR1 is LNHDA, CDR2 SQIVND (reference sequence). J was trimmed by 5 bases and V by 4 bases; bases with no gene match: 12. The CDR3 runs to 17 residues. The DNA of the CDR3 is TGTGCCAGTAGTACGACGGTGGGGACAGGGACTTATCAGCCCCAGCATTTT. This translates into CASSTTVGTGTYQPQHF.

This rearrangement joins TRBV7-2 to TRBJ2-3; 10 bases map to TRBD2. Germline lookup yields CDR1 SGHTA and CDR2 FQGNSA. Losses at the gene ends were 2 bases for V and 4 bases for J; bases not matched to a gene: 6. This CDR3 comprises 16 residues. CDR3 protein: CASSLMGLAGADTQYF. The CDR3 DNA follows: TGTGCCAGCAGCTTAATGGGGCTAGCGGGAGCAGATACGCAGTATTTT.

This clone was recorded only once. The junction does not match germline at one end; this may be a read error. The chain links TRBV29-1 to TRBJ2-3, with TRBD2 matching 7 bases. CDR3 length: 12 residues. The germline V gene encodes CDR1 SQVTM and CDR2 ANQGSEA. The CDR3 sequence is CSWGGSTDTQYF. The CDR3 DNA reads as TGTTCCTGGGGGGGGTCGACAGATACGCAGTATTTT.

V gene TRBV4-2 combines with J gene TRBJ2-2; 7 bases match TRBD1. Germline V lookup: CDR1 LGHNA, CDR2 YNFKEQ. The junction had 14 bases not matched to a gene; V was cut back by 2 bases and J by 2 bases. This CDR3 region has 19 residues. The CDR3 loop reads CASSQSKAGTALNTGELFF. In DNA form, the CDR3 reads TGTGCCAGCAGCCAATCCAAAGCCGGGACAGCTCTTAACACCGGGGAGCTGTTTTTT.

This clone was counted a single time. The CDR3 sequence is CASRRGGGSTDTQYF. The CDR3 coding sequence is TGTGCCAGCAGGAGGGGTGGAGGGAGCACAGATACGCAGTATTTT. The V gene is TRBV9, the J gene TRBJ2-3; weak D call: TRBD2 (6 bases). V lost 5 bases to trimming and J lost 0 bases, with 13 bases between them. The germline V gene has CDR1 SGDLS and CDR2 YYNGEE. This CDR3 is 15 amino acids long. Combining the CDR3 with reference TRBV9 and TRBJ2-3 gives the whole variable domain DSGVTQTPKHLITATGQRVTLRCSPRSGDLSVYWYQQSLDQGLQFLIQYYNGEERAKGNILERFSAQQFPDLHSELNLSSLELGDSALYFCASRRGGGSTDTQYFGPGTRLTVL.

V gene TRBV5-4 combines with J gene TRBJ2-3, with a weak D call TRBD2 (6 bases). The V end was cut by 10 bases, the J end by 0 bases, with 6 bases between. Germline V gives CDR1 SGHNT, CDR2 YYREEE (reference sequence). CDR3 length: 11 amino acids. This chain's CDR3 is CAGGSTDTQYF. CDR3 DNA sequence: TGTGCCGGGGGGAGCACAGATACGCAGTATTTT.

The V call is TRBV21-1, the J call TRBJ1-5; TRBD1, the D gene given by the table, was not confirmed from the DNA. TRBV21-1 is a known pseudogene. This CDR3 spans 16 amino acids. The CDR3 reads CASSKGAGTGKRPQHF. The DNA of the CDR3 is TGTGCCAGCAGCAAAGGGGCCGGGACAGGGAAGCGGCCCCAGCATTTT.

The chain is built from TRBV4-1 and TRBJ2-3; D ambiguous. Germline assignment: CDR1 MGHRA and CDR2 YSYEKL. Trimming cost V 4 bases and J 3 bases, with 5 bases left between them. The CDR3 is made up of 12 amino acids. The CDR3 loop is CASSPQTDTQYF. CDR3 nucleotides: TGCGCCAGCAGCCCGCAGACAGATACGCAGTATTTT.

The chain joins TRBV5-1 to TRBJ2-3, with D uncertain. This CDR3 has 15 amino acids. V was shortened by 6 bases and J by 3 bases, with 17 bases between the two germline ends. The germline V gene encodes CDR1 SGHRS and CDR2 YFSETQ. In nucleotides, the CDR3 is TGCGCCAGCACGCCCACCACTGATAATACAGATACGCAGTATTTT. Encoded protein: CASTPTTDNTDTQYF.

This chain uses TRBV9 with TRBJ2-7; 7 bases match TRBD2. The CDR3 consists of 14 residues. Germline V gene lookup returns CDR1 SGDLS and CDR2 YYNGEE. Trimming removed 3 bases from V and 0 bases from J; junction bases left unmatched: 3. CDR3 coding DNA: TGTGCCAGCAGCGGAGCGGGACCCTCCTACGAGCAGTACTTC. Protein: CASSGAGPSYEQYF.

The chain's CDR3 is CASSENRAGGMETQYF. CDR3 DNA sequence: TGTGCCAGCAGTGAAAACCGAGCGGGAGGTATGGAGACCCAGTACTTC. The V call is TRBV2, the J call TRBJ2-5, with TRBD2 matching 9 bases. Germline assignment: CDR1 SNHLY and CDR2 FYNNEI. This CDR3 is 16 amino acids long. V gave up 2 bases and J gave up 5 bases; unmatched junction bases: 9.

The table lists this clone with a few counts. The chain links TRBV28 to TRBJ1-1; no clear D. Trimming left V 5 bases short and J 1 base short, with 11 bases between. This CDR3 has 14 amino acids. From germline, CDR1 is MDHEN and CDR2 SYDVKM. CDR3 sequence (DNA): TGTGCCAGCAGTGGACTCCCTTGGAACACTGAAGCTTTCTTT. It translates to CASSGLPWNTEAFF.

The chain employs TRBV11-3 and TRBJ1-2; no firm D call. Germline CDR1 SGHNT, CDR2 YENEEA. The CDR3 has 12 residues. V was pared by 3 bases and J by 5 bases, with 7 bases between. In DNA form, the CDR3 reads TGTGCCAGCAGCTTCGGGGAGTATGGCTACACCTTC. This codes for CASSFGEYGYTF.

This clone occurred a few times. This chain links TRBV7-9 with TRBJ2-3; TRBD2 aligns across 7 bases. J gave up 2 bases and V 4 bases, and 6 bases lay outside the gene matches. The length of the CDR3 is 15 residues. Looked up from germline, CDR1 is SEHNR and CDR2 is FQNEAQ (reference sequence). The CDR3 region is CASSSDGGNTDTQYF. Written as DNA, the CDR3 is TGTGCCAGCAGCTCCGACGGGGGGAACACAGATACGCAGTATTTT.

The CDR3: CASSLAASGYNEQFF. The CDR3 DNA reads as TGTGCCAGCAGCTTGGCGGCTAGCGGCTACAATGAGCAGTTCTTC. The chain recombines TRBV7-2 with TRBJ2-1, with 7 bases aligning to TRBD2. V gave up 3 bases and J gave up 3 bases; unmatched junction bases: 5. CDR1 is SGHTA and CDR2 is FQGNSA in the germline V gene. The CDR3 is 15 residues long.

This chain connects TRBV30 to TRBJ2-1; 9 bases fit TRBD1. With 1 base clipped from V and 11 bases from J, the junction kept 12 bases outside the gene matches. The CDR3 runs to 15 residues. The germline gives CDR1 GTSNPN, CDR2 SVGIG (reference sequence). CDR3 nucleotide sequence: TGTGCCTGGAGTGCTCGGGACAGGGTTGCTGGGCAGCAGTTCTTC. Its translation: CAWSARDRVAGQQFF. The full variable domain, with the rest looked up from reference TRBV30 and TRBJ2-1, is SQTIHQWPATLVQPVGSPLSLECTVEGTSNPNLYWYRQAAGRGLQLLFYSVGIGQISSEVPQNLSASRPQDRQFILSSKKLLLSDSGFYLCAWSARDRVAGQQFFGPGTRLTVL.

This chain joins TRBV11-3 and TRBJ2-7, with 10 nucleotides matching TRBD2. The germline V gene encodes CDR1 SGHNT and CDR2 YENEEA. The ends lost 6 bases at V and 5 bases at J; junction bases unmatched: 7. The length of the CDR3 is 14 residues. CDR3: CASSYTGTSDEQYF. As DNA, the CDR3 is TGTGCCAGCAGTTACACCGGGACTAGCGACGAGCAGTACTTC.

This sequence joins TRBV14 and TRBJ2-3, with D uncertain. Germline CDR1 is SGHDN and CDR2 is FVKESK. V lost 1 base and J lost 1, with 6 bases in between. The CDR3 covers 14 residues. CDR3: CASSQVSCTDTQYF. As DNA, the CDR3 is TGTGCCAGCAGCCAAGTTTCTTGCACAGATACGCAGTATTTT.

J is TRBJ2-7 and V is TRBV30; 7 bases align to TRBD2. This CDR3 has 14 residues. Germline V gives CDR1 GTSNPN, CDR2 SVGIG (reference sequence). The J segment lost 6 bases and the V segment lost 4 bases, leaving 12 bases of the junction unmatched. CDR3 protein: CAWTSSGALVEQYF. CDR3 DNA sequence: TGTGCCTGGACGTCTAGCGGAGCCCTTGTCGAGCAGTACTTC.

This chain uses TRBV5-1 with TRBJ1-1; maybe TRBD1 (6 bases). The germline gives CDR1 SGHRS, CDR2 YFSETQ. This CDR3 spans 16 amino acids. Trimming cost V 5 bases and J 2 bases, with 19 bases left between them. This CDR3 is CASRITGGGSNTEAFF. CDR3 sequence (DNA): TGCGCCAGCAGAATCACGGGGGGCGGGAGCAACACTGAAGCTTTCTTT.

The V gene is TRBV6-5, the J gene TRBJ1-1; D remains unclear. With 0 bases removed from V and 0 bases from J, the gap between germline ends came to 11 bases. Looked up from germline, CDR1 is MNHEY and CDR2 is SVGAGI. The CDR3 loop spans 16 amino acids. DNA for the CDR3: TGTGCCAGCAGTTACTCTCCCAGAATGATGAACACTGAAGCTTTCTTT. It encodes CASSYSPRMMNTEAFF.